This T cell receptor beta chain derives from a study of human T cells and chemical hapten exposure. Study as a whole: Small pooled library volume differences chiefly drove per-sample TCR yield variation.

Researchers extracted total RNA from unfractionated whole blood. As the library was built, unique molecular identifiers were attached to individual cDNA molecules. Under the authors' procedure: Per sample, the median was roughly 96,000 TCRs, with values from around 25,000 to 690,000. TCRdb ran MiXCR on the 5' RACE reads and lists one entry per CDR3 protein. The V and J calls were not made by the authors but by TCRdb's processing. The sample includes around 100,000 distinct CDR3 sequences, approximately 20% seen only once; the top ten take about 3%. A word on this clonotype: The antigen remains unidentified.

Study results and caveats: Once DPC sensitization occurred, TCRs above 1 in 1000 frequency showed no change.

The CDR3 spans 15 residues. Germline CDR1 MGHRA, CDR2 YSYEKL. The V end lost 2 bases, the J end lost 4 bases, and 12 bases lay between the germline ends. The receptor was derived from a human donor in good health. The chain couples TRBV4-1 to TRBJ1-5; tentatively, D is TRBD1 (5 bases). CDR3 bases: TGCGCCAGCAGCCAATCTACGGGGCTAAATCAGCCCCAGCATTTT. Residues: CASSQSTGLNQPQHF.